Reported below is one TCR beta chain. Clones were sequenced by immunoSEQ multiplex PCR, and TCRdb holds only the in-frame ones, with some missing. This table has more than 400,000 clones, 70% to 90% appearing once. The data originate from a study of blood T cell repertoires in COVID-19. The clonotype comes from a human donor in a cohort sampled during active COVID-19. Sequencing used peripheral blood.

The CDR3 coding sequence is TGTGCCAGCAGCTCTACCCGGTCCCCGGGTAGCTCCTACAATGAGCAGTTCTTC. Translation gives CASSSTRSPGSSYNEQFF. This chain connects TRBV7-2 to TRBJ2-1, with D hard to call. In germline, CDR1 is SGHTA, CDR2 FQGNSA. V was pared by 4 bases and J by 0 bases, with 19 bases between. The CDR3 loop spans 18 amino acids.